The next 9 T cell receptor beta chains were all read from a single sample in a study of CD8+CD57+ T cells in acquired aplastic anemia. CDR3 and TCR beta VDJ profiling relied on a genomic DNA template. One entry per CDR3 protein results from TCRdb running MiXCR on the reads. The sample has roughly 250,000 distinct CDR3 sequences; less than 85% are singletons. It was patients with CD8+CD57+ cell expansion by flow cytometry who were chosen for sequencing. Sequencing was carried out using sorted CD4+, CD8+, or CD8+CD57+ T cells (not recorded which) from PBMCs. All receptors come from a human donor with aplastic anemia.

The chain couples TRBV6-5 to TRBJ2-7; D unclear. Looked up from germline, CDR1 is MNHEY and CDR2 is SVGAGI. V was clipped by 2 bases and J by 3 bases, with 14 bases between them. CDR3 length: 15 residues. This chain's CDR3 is CASSYTIDTIYEQYF. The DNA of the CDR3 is TGTGCCAGCAGTTACACTATCGACACAATCTACGAGCAGTACTTC.

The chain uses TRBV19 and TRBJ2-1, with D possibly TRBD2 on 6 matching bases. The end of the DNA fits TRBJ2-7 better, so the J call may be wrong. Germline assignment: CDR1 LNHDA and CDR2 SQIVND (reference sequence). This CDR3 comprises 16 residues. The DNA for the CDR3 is TGTGCCAGTAGCTCGGGGGAAGAGAGGGGTCAGGATAAGCAGTACTTC. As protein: CASSSGEERGQDKQYF.

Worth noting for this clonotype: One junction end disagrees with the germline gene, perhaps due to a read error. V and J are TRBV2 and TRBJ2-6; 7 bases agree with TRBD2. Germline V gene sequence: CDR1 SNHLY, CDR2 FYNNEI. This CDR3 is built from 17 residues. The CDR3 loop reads CASTHGRVHSGVNGLAF. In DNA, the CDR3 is TGTGCCAGCACTCATGGGAGGGTCCACTCGGGGGTCAACGGGCTGGCTTTC.

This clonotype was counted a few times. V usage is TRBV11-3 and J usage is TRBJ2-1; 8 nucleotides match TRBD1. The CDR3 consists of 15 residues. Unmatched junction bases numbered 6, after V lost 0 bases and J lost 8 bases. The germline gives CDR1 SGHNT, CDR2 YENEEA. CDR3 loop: CASSLDLTGAYEQFF. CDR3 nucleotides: TGTGCCAGCAGCTTAGATCTGACAGGGGCGTATGAGCAGTTCTTC.

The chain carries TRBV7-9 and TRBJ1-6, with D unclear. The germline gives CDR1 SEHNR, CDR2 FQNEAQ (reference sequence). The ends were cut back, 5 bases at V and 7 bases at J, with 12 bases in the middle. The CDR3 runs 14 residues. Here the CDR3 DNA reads TGTGCCAGCAGCCAACAGAAAGGCAATTCACCCCTCCACTTT. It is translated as CASSQQKGNSPLHF.

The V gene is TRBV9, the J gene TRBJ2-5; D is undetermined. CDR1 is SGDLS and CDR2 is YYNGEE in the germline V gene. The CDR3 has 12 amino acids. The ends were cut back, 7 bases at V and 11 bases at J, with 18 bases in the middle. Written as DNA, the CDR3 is TGTGCCAGCGGCGCAGCTGCGGAGATTCAGTACTTC. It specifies CASGAAAEIQYF.

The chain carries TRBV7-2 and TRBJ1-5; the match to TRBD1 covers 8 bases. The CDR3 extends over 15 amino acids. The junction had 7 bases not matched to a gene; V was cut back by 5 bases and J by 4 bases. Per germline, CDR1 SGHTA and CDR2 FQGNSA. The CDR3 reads CASSEGRTGNQPQHF. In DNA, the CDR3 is TGTGCCAGCAGCGAAGGGCGGACAGGGAATCAGCCCCAGCATTTT. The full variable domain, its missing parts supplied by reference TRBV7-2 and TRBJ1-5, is GAGVSQSPSNKVTEKGKDVELRCDPISGHTALYWYRQSLGQGLEFLIYFQGNSAPDKSGLPSDRFSAERTGGSVSTLTIQRTQQEDSAVYLCASSEGRTGNQPQHFGDGTRLSIL.

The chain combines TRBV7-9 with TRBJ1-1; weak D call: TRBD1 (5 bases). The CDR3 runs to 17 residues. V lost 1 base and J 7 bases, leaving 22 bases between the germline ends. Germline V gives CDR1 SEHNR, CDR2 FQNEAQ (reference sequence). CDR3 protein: CASSLGGRPDTHNEAFF. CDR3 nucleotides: TGTGCCAGCAGCTTAGGGGGACGACCCGATACGCACAATGAAGCTTTCTTT.

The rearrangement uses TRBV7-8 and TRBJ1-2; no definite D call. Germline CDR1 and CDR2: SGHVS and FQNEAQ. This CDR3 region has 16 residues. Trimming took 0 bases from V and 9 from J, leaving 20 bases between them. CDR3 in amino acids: CASSLAGDGLVYCYTF. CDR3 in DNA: TGTGCCAGCAGCTTAGCGGGAGACGGGCTCGTATATTGCTACACCTTC.